This T cell receptor (beta chain) was sequenced in a study of blood T cell repertoires in COVID-19. TCRdb's table, derived via immunoSEQ multiplex PCR, lists solely in-frame clones and lacks some. The table has over 80,000 clones, around 74% seen once. V trimming: 2 bases; J trimming: 3 bases; junction bases outside the gene matches: 9. CDR3 length equals 17 residues. CDR1 is KGHSH, CDR2 LQKENI, per germline. Sequences were obtained from peripheral blood. The chain joins TRBV18 to TRBJ2-7, with 11 bases that match TRBD2. The receptor comes from a man aged 70-80 years with COVID-19, enrolled during active disease. The CDR3 coding sequence is TGTGCCAGCTCACCAAGGAGGATGGGACTAGCGGACTACGAGCAGTACTTC. This sequence encodes CASSPRRMGLADYEQYF.